These T cell receptor beta chains were read from a single sample in a study of blood T cell repertoires in COVID-19. Libraries were prepared by immunoSEQ multiplex PCR; TCRdb keeps only in-frame clonotypes and omits some of them. Of around 480,000 clones listed, around 88% are singletons. Input material: peripheral blood. The source is a woman aged 50 to 65 with COVID-19, enrolled during active disease. Each CDR3 is given with its conserved first and last residue. Fields, in order: clone size, CDR3 length, D gene, J gene, V gene, CDR3 DNA, CDR3 protein. D genes are given only for firm matches. Where a row states a size, it is once, few, many or the class of an expanded clone; other rows omit it.

clone size: NA; CDR3 length: 15; D gene: NA; J gene: TRBJ2-3; V gene: TRBV18; CDR3 DNA: TGTGCCAGCTCTCCCAGCGGACAGAGCACAGATACGCAGTATTTT; CDR3 protein: CASSPSGQSTDTQYF
clone size: NA; CDR3 length: 16; D gene: NA; J gene: TRBJ1-1; V gene: TRBV18; CDR3 DNA: TGTGCCAGCTCACCAAATATACAGGGAAGTGGGACTGAAGCTTTCTTT; CDR3 protein: CASSPNIQGSGTEAFF
clone size: NA; CDR3 length: 13; D gene: NA; J gene: TRBJ1-2; V gene: TRBV3-1/TRBV3-2; CDR3 DNA: TGTGCCAGCAGCCAACAATGGCAGTCTGGCTACACCTTC; CDR3 protein: CASSQQWQSGYTF
clone size: NA; CDR3 length: 13; D gene: NA; J gene: TRBJ1-2; V gene: TRBV24-1; CDR3 DNA: TGTGCCACCAGTGGGAGGGGAGGCTATGGCTACACCTTC; CDR3 protein: CATSGRGGYGYTF
clone size: few; CDR3 length: 15; D gene: NA; J gene: TRBJ2-7; V gene: TRBV4-1; CDR3 DNA: TGCGCCAGCAGCCGCCCAGGGAAGGTGGGGCGGGAGCAGTACTTC; CDR3 protein: CASSRPGKVGREQYF
clone size: NA; CDR3 length: 14; D gene: TRBD1; J gene: TRBJ2-1; V gene: TRBV27; CDR3 DNA: TGTGCCAGCAGTAAGAGCCCGACAGGGAATGAGCAGTTCTTC; CDR3 protein: CASSKSPTGNEQFF
clone size: NA; CDR3 length: 16; D gene: TRBD1; J gene: TRBJ1-1; V gene: TRBV2; CDR3 DNA: TGTGCCAGCAGACGTGGCGACGACAGGGGTAACACTGAAGCTTTCTTT; CDR3 protein: CASRRGDDRGNTEAFF
clone size: NA; CDR3 length: 17; D gene: TRBD1; J gene: TRBJ1-2; V gene: TRBV9; CDR3 DNA: TGTGCCAGCAGCGGGACAGGGGGCCTCAATACTAACTATGGCTACACCTTC; CDR3 protein: CASSGTGGLNTNYGYTF
clone size: NA; CDR3 length: 15; D gene: TRBD1; J gene: TRBJ1-2; V gene: TRBV5-4; CDR3 DNA: TGTGCCAGCAGCCTCACGGGACAGGGCCTCTATGGCTACACCTTC; CDR3 protein: CASSLTGQGLYGYTF
clone size: NA; CDR3 length: 16; D gene: TRBD1; J gene: TRBJ1-2; V gene: TRBV29-1; CDR3 DNA: TGCAGCGTTTGGGGACAGCCGACTGGAGCTAACTATGGCTACACCTTC; CDR3 protein: CSVWGQPTGANYGYTF
clone size: NA; CDR3 length: 15; D gene: TRBD2; J gene: TRBJ2-1; V gene: TRBV5-4; CDR3 DNA: TGTGCCAGCAGCTACGGGGGGGAAGCTCCCAATGAGCAGTTCTTC; CDR3 protein: CASSYGGEAPNEQFF
clone size: NA; CDR3 length: 15; D gene: NA; J gene: TRBJ1-1; V gene: TRBV30; CDR3 DNA: TGTGCCTGGAGTGTAGGACGAGGGTGGGACACTGAAGCTTTCTTT; CDR3 protein: CAWSVGRGWDTEAFF
clone size: NA; CDR3 length: 14; D gene: NA; J gene: TRBJ1-6; V gene: TRBV6-6; CDR3 DNA: TGTGCCAGCAGTTACTCCCCGTCTAATTCACCCCTCCACTTT; CDR3 protein: CASSYSPSNSPLHF